This paragraph reports one TCR beta chain. Its cognate antigen is unknown. TCRdb used MiXCR to reprocess the 5' RACE reads, holding one entry per CDR3 protein. The sample carries roughly 240,000 distinct CDR3 sequences, roughly 15% recorded once. The data belong to a study of T-cell memory formation after mild COVID-19. The germline V gene has CDR1 MNHNY and CDR2 SVGAGI (reference sequence). Trimming at V came to 3 bases and at J to 5 bases, leaving 6 bases not matched to a gene. The length of the CDR3 is 15 residues. Whole-study results and caveats: Clones contracting over day 15 to 85 were CD4/CD8 balanced, with later expanders leaning CD4+. CD4+ contracting clones lay mainly in CM and EM, CD8+ ones in EMRA.

This receptor was taken from an adult woman who had mild COVID-19 (a few samples of this study predate the infection). Cell type and time point are not known. Sequences were obtained from PBMCs or a T cell subset sorted from them (not recorded which). The chain employs TRBV6-6 and TRBJ2-3, with TRBD2 identical over 9 bases. CDR3 in DNA: TGTGCCAGCAGTTATCGGGCTAGCGGGGTAGATACGCAGTATTTT. Amino acids: CASSYRASGVDTQYF.